This TCR beta chain was documented in a study of blood T cell repertoires in COVID-19. For the study at large: The analysed material was cDNA or gDNA that came from T cells, B-cell-depleted T cells, or PBMCs.

Original handling: Amplified reference gene primers provided the basis for estimating nucleated cell counts. Some clones are missing from TCRdb's copy, which holds only in-frame ones; the method was immunoSEQ multiplex PCR. The DNA was the basis for D and trimming; V, J and clone size are from that table. The sample shows hundreds of thousands of clones, 86% of them seen only once. The sequencing input was peripheral blood. This clonotype was sampled from a woman in her twenties or thirties with active or convalescent COVID-19.

CDR3 sequence: CASSELVAGGRPGELFF. In DNA, the CDR3 is TGTGCCAGCAGTGAACTTGTAGCGGGGGGCCGCCCCGGGGAGCTGTTTTTT. The chain carries TRBV6-1 and TRBJ2-2, with 10 nucleotides matching TRBD2. The CDR3 covers 17 residues. The germline V gene has CDR1 MNHNS and CDR2 SASEGT. The junction had 9 bases not matched to a gene; V was cut back by 2 bases and J by 6 bases.